These 4 T cell receptor beta chains share one sample of origin, sequenced in a study of T cell responses to AZD1222 COVID-19 vaccine. Repertoires were generated with immunoSEQ multiplex PCR, while TCRdb's copy carries only in-frame clones and drops some. The sample records approximately 140,000 clones, approximately 92% being singletons. Sequenced here: peripheral blood, sampled 28 days after the second AZD1222 dose. These receptors were collected from an adult who received the AZD1222 COVID-19 vaccine.

This sequence joins TRBV3-1 (or the pseudogene TRBV3-2) and TRBJ2-7, with D possibly matching TRBD2 (5 bases). Looked up from germline, CDR1 is LGHDT and CDR2 is YNNKEL (reference sequence). The CDR3 has 14 residues. V was trimmed by 1 base and J by 6 bases, leaving 13 bases between them. DNA for the CDR3: TGTGCCAGCAGCCAAGGTATAGGGAGTGGCGAGCAGTACTTC. It translates to CASSQGIGSGEQYF.

This clone was seen once. This sequence joins TRBV15 and TRBJ2-2; the D is unclear. This CDR3 spans 15 amino acids. Germline-derived CDR1 and CDR2 are LNHNV and YYDKDF (reference sequence). Between the trimmed V and J ends, which lost 0 bases and 6 bases, there was a span of 11 bases. The CDR3 DNA sequence: TGTGCCACCAGCAGAGATAGTTTGGCGGCCGGGGAGCTGTTTTTT. Its protein is CATSRDSLAAGELFF.

The gene calls are TRBV5-1 and TRBJ2-5, with D hard to call. The CDR3 is made up of 11 amino acids. Germline CDR1 SGHRS, CDR2 YFSETQ. Here the CDR3 DNA reads TGCGCAAAAGTCGGTGGGGAGACCCAGTACTTC. This encodes CAKVGGETQYF. The whole variable domain, remainder taken from reference TRBV5-1 and TRBJ2-5, is KAGVTQTPRYLIKTRGQQVTLSCSPISGHRSVSWYQQTPGQGLQFLFEYFSETQRNKGNFPGRFSGRQFSNSRSEMNVSTLELGDSALYLCAKVGGETQYFGPGTRLLVL.

This chain uses TRBV19 with TRBJ2-1, with D perhaps TRBD2 (5 bases). CDR3 size: 13 residues. CDR1 LNHDA and CDR2 SQIVND come from the germline V gene (reference sequence). Trimming removed 5 bases at V and 4 bases at J, with 9 bases between. CDR3 nucleotide sequence: TGTGCCAGTAGTGACCGGAGGTACAATGAGCAGTTCTTC. Translated, it gives CASSDRRYNEQFF.